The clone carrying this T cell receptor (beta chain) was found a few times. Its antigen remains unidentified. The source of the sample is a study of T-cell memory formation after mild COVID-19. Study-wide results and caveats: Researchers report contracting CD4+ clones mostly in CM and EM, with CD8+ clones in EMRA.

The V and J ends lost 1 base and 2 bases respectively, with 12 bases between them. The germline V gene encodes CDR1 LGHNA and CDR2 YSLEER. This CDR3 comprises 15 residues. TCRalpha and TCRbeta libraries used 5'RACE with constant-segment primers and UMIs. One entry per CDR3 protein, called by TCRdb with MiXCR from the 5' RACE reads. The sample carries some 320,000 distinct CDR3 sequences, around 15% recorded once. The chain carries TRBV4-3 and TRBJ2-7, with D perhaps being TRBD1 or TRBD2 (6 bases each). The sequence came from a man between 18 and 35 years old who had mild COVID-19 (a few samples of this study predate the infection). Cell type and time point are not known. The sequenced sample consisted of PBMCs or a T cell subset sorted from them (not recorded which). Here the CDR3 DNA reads TGCGCCAGCAGCCAAGCAAGAGGGGGGACCTACGAGCAGTACTTC. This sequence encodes CASSQARGGTYEQYF.